The next 13 T cell receptor beta chains were all read from a single sample in a study of blood T cell repertoires in COVID-19. This table comes from immunoSEQ multiplex PCR, and its TCRdb copy is limited to in-frame clones, with some not included. The sample gives about 120,000 clones, 70% to 85% of which show up once; more than 0.8% is in the top ten. Sequences were obtained from peripheral blood. The receptors here all came from a human donor with acute or convalescent COVID-19. The donor label of this sample is uncertain.

The chain couples TRBV9 to TRBJ2-6; tentatively, D is TRBD1 (5 bases). Germline CDR1 SGDLS, CDR2 YYNGEE. CDR3 length: 17 residues. V dropped 4 bases and J dropped 4 bases, with 18 bases sitting between them. DNA for the CDR3: TGTGCCAGCAGCTCTCAGGGTGCGGCGAGCGGGGCCAACGTCCTGACTTTC. This gives the protein CASSSQGAASGANVLTF.

V gene TRBV2 combines with J gene TRBJ1-2; tentative D call: TRBD1 (5 bases). CDR1 and CDR2 (germline): SNHLY, FYNNEI. The CDR3 contains 16 residues. Trimming took 1 base from V and 1 from J, leaving 13 bases between them. The CDR3 is CASSEVRDFYNYGYTF. The CDR3 bases are TGTGCCAGCAGTGAAGTCCGGGACTTCTATAACTATGGCTACACCTTC.

CDR3 residues: CASSSRLVRTGELFF. The CDR3 nucleotides read TGTGCCAGCAGCTCCCGACTAGTTCGCACCGGGGAGCTGTTTTTT. The chain uses TRBV11-2 and TRBJ2-2, with D possibly being TRBD2 (6 bases). The CDR3 spans 15 residues. The germline CDR1 and CDR2 sequences are SGHAT and FQNNGV. Between the trimmed V and J ends, which lost 4 bases and 4 bases, there was a span of 13 bases.

This clone was observed once. In DNA form, the CDR3 reads TGTGCCAGCAGCGTAGGGTCCCAGACTAGCGGGGGTGTCTTTGTGCAGTACGTC. Encoded protein: CASSVGSQTSGGVFVQYV. J is TRBJ2-7 and V is TRBV9; 12 nucleotides agree with TRBD2. In germline, CDR1 is SGDLS, CDR2 YYNGEE. After removal of 0 bases from V and 9 bases from J, the junction contained 16 bases not matched to a gene. The CDR3 totals 18 residues.

This sequence joins TRBV27 and TRBJ2-7; 11 nucleotides line up with TRBD2. With 10 bases clipped from V and 2 bases from J, the junction kept 4 bases outside the gene matches. Germline V gene sequence: CDR1 MNHEY, CDR2 SMNVEV (reference sequence). CDR3 size: 13 residues. This CDR3 is CATRLAGTYEQYF. The CDR3 DNA sequence: TGTGCCACACGACTAGCGGGGACCTACGAGCAGTACTTC.

J is TRBJ1-2 and V is TRBV7-3, with 10 positions matching TRBD1. Germline V gene data show CDR1 as SGHTA and CDR2 as FQGTGA. The J segment lost 2 bases and the V segment lost 5 bases, leaving 2 bases of the junction unmatched. The CDR3 sequence is 14 residues long. CDR3 sequence reads: CASSMGQGNYGYTF. Here the CDR3 DNA reads TGTGCCAGCAGCATGGGACAGGGGAACTATGGCTACACCTTC.

The genes are TRBV1 and TRBJ2-7; the listed D gene, TRBD1, was not tested against the DNA. TRBV1 is a known pseudogene. The CDR3 covers 15 residues. For the CDR3, the DNA is TGCACCAGCAGCCTGACGTCTGAGGACAGGGCTACGCAGTACTTC. It is translated as CTSSLTSEDRATQYF.

The chain combines TRBV7-2 with TRBJ2-3, with 8 positions matching TRBD2. Trimming at V came to 0 bases and at J to 2 bases, leaving 1 base not matched to a gene. CDR3 length equals 15 residues. Germline-derived CDR1 and CDR2 are SGHTA and FQGNSA. The CDR3 coding sequence is TGTGCCAGCAGCTTAGCCGGGGGGGCCACAGATACGCAGTATTTT. It translates to CASSLAGGATDTQYF.

V usage is TRBV18 and J usage is TRBJ1-1; D is perhaps TRBD1 (5 bases). V lost 3 bases, J lost 0 bases, and 14 bases lay in between. The CDR3 extends over 16 amino acids. CDR1 is KGHSH, CDR2 LQKENI, per germline. CDR3 DNA: TGTGCCAGCTCACCGGCCGGGGGACTCATGAACACTGAAGCTTTCTTT. Translating gives CASSPAGGLMNTEAFF.

The rearrangement uses TRBV28 and TRBJ1-3, with D perhaps matching TRBD1 (5 bases). Per the germline V gene, CDR1 is MDHEN and CDR2 is SYDVKM. The V end lost 7 bases, the J end lost 3 bases, and 10 bases lay between the germline ends. The CDR3 loop spans 13 amino acids. The CDR3 sequence: CASTRGVGNTIYF. In DNA, the CDR3 is TGTGCCAGCACCCGGGGGGTTGGAAACACCATATATTTT.

This chain links TRBV6-1 with TRBJ2-1; TRBD2 is a possible D gene (6 bases). From germline, CDR1 is MNHNS and CDR2 SASEGT. The V and J ends lost 2 bases and 3 bases respectively, with 23 bases between them. The CDR3 sequence is 19 residues long. The chain's CDR3 is CASSEILSGVGTYYNEQFF. DNA for the CDR3: TGTGCCAGCAGTGAAATCCTCTCCGGGGTGGGGACTTACTACAATGAGCAGTTCTTC.

The genes are TRBV9 and TRBJ2-3; TRBD1 might be the D (6 bases). Germline assignment: CDR1 SGDLS and CDR2 YYNGEE. Trimming left V 2 bases short and J 0 bases short, with 13 bases between. This CDR3 comprises 16 residues. CDR3 DNA: TGTGCCAGCAGCGTGGCTGGACAGACAAGCACAGATACGCAGTATTTT. This codes for CASSVAGQTSTDTQYF.

The rearrangement joins TRBV10-2 to TRBJ2-7; D perhaps matches TRBD1 (5 bases). The CDR3 extends over 15 amino acids. Germline CDR1 and CDR2: WSHSY and SAAADI. Between the trimmed V and J ends, which lost 5 bases and 0 bases, there was a span of 14 bases. The CDR3: CASSPWTRSSYEQYF. The CDR3 DNA reads as TGCGCCAGCAGTCCCTGGACAAGGAGCTCCTACGAGCAGTACTTC.